Listed below are T cell receptor beta chains from one sample, sequenced in a study of control samples from healthy donors and cancer patients. Clones were read by immunoSEQ multiplex PCR, and TCRdb kept only the in-frame ones, dropping some. The sample lists 120,000 or so clones; over 75% were seen once. Sequenced material: blood. The origin of the receptors is a man aged 55 to 70 in good health. CDR3s include the opening cysteine and the closing phenylalanine or tryptophan. D genes are given only for firm matches. The size of a clone is reported for some rows only, either as once, few or many, or as a class for expanded clones.

- - TRBJ1-4 TRBV5-1 CASSLKGSTNEKLFF TGCGCCAGCAGCTTGAAAGGGTCAACTAATGAAAAACTGTTTTTT
- - TRBJ2-1 TRBV28 CASSFNRGLGNEQFF TGTGCCAGCAGTTTCAATCGGGGTCTCGGGAATGAGCAGTTCTTC
- - TRBJ1-3 TRBV5-4 CASSPDTGNTIYF TGTGCCAGCAGCCCGGACACTGGAAACACCATATATTTT
- - TRBJ2-3 TRBV19 CASSQGPSTDTQYF TGTGCCAGTAGTCAGGGGCCTAGCACAGATACGCAGTATTTT
- - TRBJ1-1 TRBV28 CASSSQGVITEAFF TGTGCCAGCAGTTCCCAGGGCGTCATCACTGAAGCTTTCTTT
- once TRBJ1-1 TRBV5-1 CASAGRSNTEAFF TGCGCCAGCGCGGGACGGTCAAACACTGAAGCTTTCTTT
- - TRBJ1-5 TRBV11-1 CASSLAGSNQPQHF TGTGCCAGCAGCTTAGCGGGGAGCAATCAGCCCCAGCATTTT
- - TRBJ1-1 TRBV6-6 CASSYGTANTEAFF TGTGCCAGCAGTTACGGCACCGCGAACACTGAAGCTTTCTTT
TRBD2 once TRBJ2-3 TRBV7-7 CASSGGTSTDTQYF TGTGCTAGCTCGGGGGGGACTAGCACAGATACGCAGTATTTT
- once TRBJ1-1 TRBV7-3 CASSLNTPPYEAFF TGTGCCAGCAGCTTAAATACACCCCCGTATGAAGCTTTCTTT
- - TRBJ2-3 TRBV9 CASSVGLASDTQYF TGTGCCAGCAGCGTAGGTCTAGCGTCAGATACGCAGTATTTT
- - TRBJ1-1 TRBV28 CASIGPRITEAFF TGTGCCAGCATCGGACCGAGGATCACTGAAGCTTTCTTT
- - TRBJ1-2 TRBV27 CASRERSRVGGYTF TGTGCCAGCAGGGAACGTAGCAGGGTGGGGGGCTACACCTTC
- - TRBJ1-4 TRBV11-2 CASSSSATNEKLFF TGTGCCAGCAGCTCTAGCGCAACTAATGAAAAACTGTTTTTT
TRBD2 - TRBJ2-1 TRBV5-1 CASSLVTSGPYNEQFF TGCGCCAGCAGCTTGGTTACTAGCGGTCCCTACAATGAGCAGTTCTTC
- - TRBJ1-1 TRBV5-1 CASSLTGSYTEAFF TGCGCCAGCAGCTTGACAGGGTCGTACACTGAAGCTTTCTTT
- - TRBJ1-4 TRBV5-1 CASSSSGTPEKLFF TGCGCCAGCAGCTCCTCCGGGACGCCAGAAAAACTGTTTTTT
- - TRBJ2-7 TRBV3-1/TRBV3-2 CASSQLGTSYEQYF TGTGCCAGCAGCCAACTCGGCACTTCCTACGAGCAGTACTTC
TRBD1 - TRBJ1-1 TRBV7-2 CASSHGTGRTEAFF TGTGCCAGCAGCCACGGGACAGGGCGCACTGAAGCTTTCTTT
- - TRBJ2-3 TRBV7-2 CASSLAASDTQYF TGTGCCAGCAGCTTAGCAGCATCCGATACGCAGTATTTT
- - TRBJ1-1 TRBV6-5 CASRPPGEAFF TGTGCCAGCAGACCACCAGGAGAAGCTTTCTTT
- - TRBJ1-1 TRBV18 CASSRATMNTEAFF TGTGCCAGCTCACGAGCTACCATGAACACTGAAGCTTTCTTT
TRBD2 once TRBJ2-1 TRBV7-3 CASSLIAGAFNEQFF TGTGCCAGCAGCTTAATAGCGGGGGCCTTCAATGAGCAGTTCTTC
- - TRBJ2-5 TRBV10-2 CASSESGWGETQYF TGCGCCAGCAGTGAGTCGGGCTGGGGGGAGACCCAGTACTTC
TRBD1 - TRBJ1-6 TRBV6-5 CASRYRGQGTSPLHF TGTGCCAGCAGATACCGGGGACAGGGGACTTCACCCCTCCACTTT
- - TRBJ2-7 TRBV30 CAWSEGAETYEQYF TGTGCCTGGAGTGAGGGAGCGGAAACCTACGAGCAGTACTTC
- - TRBJ2-7 TRBV5-1 CASSLITGAPTREQYF TGCGCCAGCAGCTTGATAACCGGGGCCCCGACGAGGGAGCAGTACTTC
TRBD1 - TRBJ2-3 TRBV7-2 CASSWDGQGSTDTQYF TGTGCCAGCAGCTGGGATGGACAGGGAAGCACAGATACGCAGTATTTT
TRBD1 few TRBJ1-2 TRBV6-4 CASSVEGDSRGYTF TGTGCCAGCAGTGTCGAGGGGGACAGTCGTGGCTACACCTTC
- - TRBJ1-5 TRBV6-5 CASSYSSYTENQPQHF TGTGCCAGCAGTTACTCCTCCTACACAGAGAATCAGCCCCAGCATTTT
- - TRBJ2-7 TRBV14 CASSHWGNEQYF TGTGCCAGCAGCCATTGGGGGAACGAGCAGTACTTC
- - TRBJ2-3 TRBV21-1 CASSDAGLGCTDTQYF TGTGCCAGCAGCGATGCGGGACTAGGATGTACAGATACGCAGTATTTT
- - TRBJ2-3 TRBV19 CASRRASRGGTDTQYF TGTGCCAGTAGGAGGGCAAGCAGAGGAGGCACAGATACGCAGTATTTT
- - TRBJ1-6 TRBV2 CASRYQPNSPLHF TGTGCCAGCAGGTACCAGCCAAATTCACCCCTCCACTTT
- - TRBJ1-2 TRBV7-9 CASSLAGVANYGYTF TGTGCCAGCAGCTTAGCAGGGGTCGCTAACTATGGCTACACCTTC
- once TRBJ1-2 TRBV2 CASSESGQGYGYTF TGTGCCAGCAGTGAATCGGGTCAGGGTTATGGCTACACCTTC
TRBD1 - TRBJ1-3 TRBV18 CASSPGIGQGFSSGNTIYF TGTGCCAGCTCACCAGGCATCGGACAGGGGTTTAGCTCTGGAAACACCATATATTTT
- once TRBJ1-3 TRBV5-6 CASSLETAGNTIYF TGTGCCAGCAGCTTGGAGACAGCTGGAAACACCATATATTTT
TRBD1 few TRBJ1-2 TRBV11-2 CASSLGQGKGYTF TGTGCCAGCAGCTTGGGACAGGGGAAAGGCTACACCTTC
TRBD1 - TRBJ2-2 TRBV2 CASSDRGSSGELFF TGTGCCAGCTCCGACAGGGGTAGTTCCGGGGAGCTGTTTTTT
- - TRBJ1-2 TRBV6-5 CASSWVYYTF TGTGCCAGCAGTTGGGTTTACTACACCTTC
- - TRBJ2-2 TRBV9 CASSTGHPNTGELFF TGTGCCAGCAGCACGGGACACCCGAACACCGGGGAGCTGTTTTTT
TRBD1 - TRBJ1-6 TRBV5-1 CASSRDREIGALHF TGCGCCAGCAGCAGGGACAGGGAAATTGGAGCCCTCCACTTT
- - TRBJ1-3 TRBV10-1 CASSESGFSGNTIYF TGCGCCAGCAGTGAATCAGGCTTCTCTGGAAACACCATATATTTT
- - TRBJ1-5 TRBV27 CASSLSPWPDQPQHF TGTGCCAGCAGTTTATCCCCCTGGCCAGATCAGCCCCAGCATTTT
TRBD2 - TRBJ2-5 TRBV9 CASSVSVGTSKETQYF TGTGCCAGCAGCGTAAGCGTCGGGACTAGTAAAGAGACCCAGTACTTC
TRBD1 once TRBJ1-2 TRBV19 CASGQGPANPTF TGTGCCTCCGGACAGGGGCCCGCTAATCCCACCTTC
- once TRBJ1-2 TRBV28 CASTPGNRGYTF TGTGCCAGCACCCCAGGTAATAGGGGCTACACCTTC
TRBD1 - TRBJ1-5 TRBV28 CASSETGGNQPQHF TGTGCCAGCAGCGAGACAGGGGGTAATCAGCCCCAGCATTTT
TRBD1 - TRBJ1-2 TRBV28 CASSFAGGGYGYTF TGTGCCAGCAGTTTCGCAGGGGGCGGCTATGGCTACACCTTC
- - TRBJ1-4 TRBV28 CASSLAGMKGEKLFF TGTGCCAGCAGTTTGGCCGGGATGAAGGGTGAAAAACTGTTTTTT
TRBD1 - TRBJ1-1 TRBV18 CASSRGGRIEAFF TGTGCCAGCTCCAGGGGGGGGCGGATTGAAGCTTTCTTT
- - TRBJ1-1 TRBV6-5 CASSYQDMNTEAFF TGTGCCAGCAGTTACCAAGACATGAACACTGAAGCTTTCTTT
- - TRBJ2-3 TRBV19 CASSIGPSTDTQYF TGTGCCAGTAGTATAGGTCCGAGCACAGATACGCAGTATTTT
- - TRBJ1-5 TRBV5-1 CASSLGLEPSNQPQHF TGCGCCAGCAGCTTGGGTTTGGAGCCTAGCAATCAGCCCCAGCATTTT
TRBD1 - TRBJ2-3 TRBV20-1 CSASVRDRGSDTQYF TGCAGTGCTAGTGTCCGGGACAGGGGATCTGATACGCAGTATTTT
- - TRBJ1-1 TRBV7-9 CASSLSGAANTEAFF TGTGCCAGCAGCTTATCGGGAGCAGCGAACACTGAAGCTTTCTTT
- - TRBJ2-7 TRBV7-2 CASGSAGGAYEQYF TGTGCCAGCGGCTCTGCCGGTGGGGCCTACGAGCAGTACTTC
TRBD1 - TRBJ1-4 TRBV19 CASRTTGTAFNEKLFF TGTGCCAGTAGGACTACCGGGACAGCCTTTAATGAAAAACTGTTTTTT